These 25 T cell receptor beta chains were sequenced from one sample in a study of PD-L1 blockade in urothelial cancer. Clones were read by immunoSEQ multiplex PCR, and TCRdb kept only the in-frame ones, dropping some. The table records about 40,000 clones, over 70% of them present only once. The sequencing here drew on PBMCs, taken around atezolizumab (anti-PD-L1) treatment. The source is a man aged 60 to 69 with urothelial cancer.

The chain uses TRBV7-9 and TRBJ2-7; TRBD1 matches at 8 bases. The germline gives CDR1 SEHNR, CDR2 FQNEAQ (reference sequence). This CDR3 contains 13 residues. Trimming cost V 5 bases and J 5 bases; bases outside gene matches: 5. The CDR3 nucleotides read TGTGCCAGCAGCCCAGGGGGCCGGGACGAGCAGTACTTC. Its protein is CASSPGGRDEQYF.

The chain links TRBV5-1 to TRBJ2-7, with 8 bases lining up with TRBD2. Germline CDR1 reads SGHRS; CDR2 reads YFSETQ. The CDR3 sequence is 15 residues long. V shed 1 base and J 5 bases; nucleotides not matched to a gene: 8. CDR3 sequence (DNA): TGCGCCAGCAGCTTGACGCAGCGGGAGACCCACGAGCAGTACTTC. Translation: CASSLTQRETHEQYF.

V is TRBV4-2 and J is TRBJ1-6; 8 positions match TRBD1. Germline assignment: CDR1 LGHNA and CDR2 YNFKEQ. The trim removed 5 bases at V and 7 bases at J, leaving 10 bases unmatched. The CDR3 spans 16 residues. CDR3 protein: CASSLEDRDRNSPLHF. The CDR3 region has the DNA TGTGCCAGCAGCTTGGAGGACAGGGATCGGAATTCACCCCTCCACTTT.

The V gene is TRBV18, the J gene TRBJ2-4; TRBD2 is a possible D gene (6 bases). This CDR3 is 14 amino acids long. V gave up 0 bases and J gave up 8 bases, with 11 bases separating them. Looked up from germline, CDR1 is KGHSH and CDR2 is LQKENI. In DNA, the CDR3 is TGTGCCAGCTCACCACCTGCGGGACCCGACATTCAGTACTTC. It yields the protein CASSPPAGPDIQYF.

The chain is built from TRBV9 and TRBJ2-3; 8 bases fit TRBD2. This CDR3 contains 16 residues. The V segment lost 1 base and the J segment 1 base; nucleotides outside the gene matches: 5. CDR1 and CDR2 (germline): SGDLS, YYNGEE. CDR3 sequence: CASSVHTSGGTDTQYF. The CDR3 DNA sequence: TGTGCCAGCAGCGTACATACTAGCGGTGGCACAGATACGCAGTATTTT.

The J gene is TRBJ2-1, the V gene TRBV4-3; D unresolved. The germline V and J ends were trimmed by 0 bases and 5 bases, with 14 bases remaining between them. The CDR3 consists of 16 residues. CDR1 is LGHNA, CDR2 YSLEER, per germline. CDR3 DNA: TGCGCCAGCAGCCAAGATGTCCCCGAGCCCCACAATGAGCAGTTCTTC. This sequence encodes CASSQDVPEPHNEQFF.

The chain uses TRBV29-1 and TRBJ2-2, with TRBD2 identical over 8 bases. With 4 bases clipped from V and 7 bases from J, the junction kept 11 bases outside the gene matches. The germline CDR1 and CDR2 sequences are SQVTM and ANQGSEA. The CDR3 extends over 15 amino acids. The DNA of the CDR3 is TGCAGCGTTGTATCAGCGGGAGAGCGTCACGGGGAGCTGTTTTTT. Protein product: CSVVSAGERHGELFF.

This clone was seen a handful of times. CDR3 in DNA: TGTGCCAGCAGTCCTCACGCTGGGCCCGAAGCTTTCTTT. It specifies CASSPHAGPEAFF. The chain employs TRBV28 and TRBJ1-1; no clear D. This CDR3 comprises 13 residues. Germline assignment: CDR1 MDHEN and CDR2 SYDVKM. V gave up 5 bases and J gave up 8 bases, with 15 bases separating them.

This clone was picked up a small number of times. The chain links TRBV7-9 to TRBJ1-1; the D is unclear. The germline V gene encodes CDR1 SEHNR and CDR2 FQNEAQ (reference sequence). V was clipped by 5 bases and J by 11 bases, with 15 bases between them. The CDR3 loop spans 12 amino acids. CDR3 sequence: CASSGGSPVAFF. The CDR3 nucleotides read TGTGCCAGCAGCGGCGGATCTCCCGTGGCTTTCTTT.

Only one count was recorded for this clone. The J gene is TRBJ1-5, the V gene TRBV7-2; 7 nucleotides line up with TRBD1. Germline V gene sequence: CDR1 SGHTA, CDR2 FQGNSA. The V gene end was trimmed by 3 bases and the J gene end by 5 bases; junction bases not matched to a gene: 4. The CDR3 runs 14 residues. The CDR3 sequence is CASSFDGTDQPQHF. CDR3 nucleotide sequence: TGTGCCAGCAGCTTCGACGGGACAGATCAGCCCCAGCATTTT. Full variable domain (missing parts from reference TRBV7-2 and TRBJ1-5): GAGVSQSPSNKVTEKGKDVELRCDPISGHTALYWYRQSLGQGLEFLIYFQGNSAPDKSGLPSDRFSAERTGGSVSTLTIQRTQQEDSAVYLCASSFDGTDQPQHFGDGTRLSIL.

This clone was detected only once. The genes are TRBV7-2 and TRBJ1-1, with 7 positions matching TRBD1. Germline trimming cut 1 base from V and 4 bases from J; bases unmatched to any gene: 3. Germline V gene sequence: CDR1 SGHTA, CDR2 FQGNSA. This CDR3 is built from 14 residues. CDR3 DNA sequence: TGTGCCAGCAGCTTAGTACAGGGGCCCACTGAAGCTTTCTTT. It specifies CASSLVQGPTEAFF.

This rearrangement joins TRBV7-8 to TRBJ1-1; 7 bases are a match to TRBD1. This CDR3 has 13 amino acids. Germline trimming cut 5 bases from V and 4 bases from J; bases unmatched to any gene: 4. The germline gives CDR1 SGHVS, CDR2 FQNEAQ. The CDR3 DNA is TGTGCCAGCAGCGCCCGGGACAGCACTGAAGCTTTCTTT. Amino acids: CASSARDSTEAFF.

This clone has only one observation. The chain carries TRBV18 and TRBJ2-4; 7 positions agree with TRBD1. CDR1 KGHSH and CDR2 LQKENI come from the germline V gene. V lost 10 bases, J lost 1 base, and 4 bases stayed unmatched. The CDR3 contains 13 residues. CDR3 residues: CATTGEAKNIQYF. CDR3 DNA: TGTGCCACCACAGGGGAGGCCAAAAACATTCAGTACTTC.

J is TRBJ1-1 and V is TRBV9; TRBD1 matches at 9 bases. Germline loops: CDR1 SGDLS, CDR2 YYNGEE. This CDR3 has 14 residues. V was pared by 0 bases and J by 5 bases, with 2 bases of the junction left unmatched. The CDR3 DNA reads TGTGCCAGCAGCGTAGAGGGGACAGGGACTGAAGCTTTCTTT. It encodes CASSVEGTGTEAFF.

The chain recombines TRBV5-4 with TRBJ2-4; a possible D gene is TRBD1 (7 bases). CDR1 is SGHNT, CDR2 YYREEE, per germline (reference sequence). This CDR3 is built from 13 residues. Between the trimmed V and J ends, which lost 3 bases and 6 bases, there was a span of 10 bases. DNA for the CDR3: TGTGCCAGCAGCTCCAGGGGGGTAAACATTCAGTACTTC. It translates to CASSSRGVNIQYF.

The rearrangement links TRBV11-3 to TRBJ1-1; 9 bases are a match to TRBD1. From germline, CDR1 is SGHNT and CDR2 YENEEA. The CDR3 consists of 12 residues. With 5 bases clipped from V and 8 bases from J, the junction kept 3 bases outside the gene matches. CDR3: CASSPGTGEAFF. Here the CDR3 DNA reads TGTGCCAGCAGCCCAGGGACAGGGGAAGCTTTCTTT.

The genes are TRBV4-2 and TRBJ2-1, with D possibly being TRBD1 (5 bases). The CDR3 loop spans 14 amino acids. Trimming shortened V by 1 base and J by 8 bases, and 12 bases separated the two germline ends. Germline-derived CDR1 and CDR2 are LGHNA and YNFKEQ. The DNA of the CDR3 is TGTGCCAGCAGCCAAGTGGGCAGGGTTGATGAGCAGTTCTTC. Translated: CASSQVGRVDEQFF.

The chain joins TRBV5-5 to TRBJ2-2, with TRBD1 matching over 7 bases. V was clipped by 7 bases and J by 7 bases; unmatched bases: 10. Germline V gives CDR1 SGHKS, CDR2 YYEKEE (reference sequence). This CDR3 comprises 14 residues. The CDR3 DNA reads as TGTGCCAGCGGACGACAGGGTCGGGACGGGGAGCTGTTTTTT. Protein product: CASGRQGRDGELFF.

The chain uses TRBV28 and TRBJ2-2; perhaps TRBD1 as D (5 bases). V lost 3 bases to trimming and J lost 5 bases, with 10 bases between them. The CDR3 totals 14 residues. Per the germline V gene, CDR1 is MDHEN and CDR2 is SYDVKM. CDR3 sequence (DNA): TGTGCCAGCAGTTTTTTCAGGGAAACCGGGGAGCTGTTTTTT. Translation gives CASSFFRETGELFF.

J is TRBJ2-1 and V is TRBV11-2; TRBD2 agrees at 8 bases. The V segment lost 5 bases and the J segment 9 bases; nucleotides outside the gene matches: 15. CDR3 length: 16 residues. Per germline, CDR1 SGHAT and CDR2 FQNNGV. The CDR3 nucleotides are TGTGCCAGCAGCACCCGGGGGGCGGGAGGAGCTAGTGAGCAGTTCTTC. Its translation: CASSTRGAGGASEQFF.

V gene TRBV13 combines with J gene TRBJ2-3, with D perhaps matching TRBD2 (6 bases). V lost 3 bases and J 5 bases, leaving 12 bases between the germline ends. The germline gives CDR1 PRHDT, CDR2 FYEKMQ (reference sequence). The CDR3 contains 14 residues. The CDR3 region is CASSLGGSGDTQYF. As DNA, the CDR3 is TGTGCCAGCAGCTTGGGGGGAAGTGGAGATACGCAGTATTTT. The entire variable domain, with the rest obtained from reference TRBV13 and TRBJ2-3, is as follows: AAGVIQSPRHLIKEKRETATLKCYPIPRHDTVYWYQQGPGQDPQFLISFYEKMQSDKGSIPDRFSAQQFSDYHSELNMSSLELGDSALYFCASSLGGSGDTQYFGPGTRLTVL.

The genes are TRBV27 and TRBJ1-5, with D hard to call. The CDR3 is 13 residues long. Trimming cost V 3 bases and J 4 bases, with 7 bases left between them. Germline values: CDR1 MNHEY, CDR2 SMNVEV (reference sequence). The CDR3: CASSFRFNQPQHF. DNA for the CDR3: TGTGCCAGCAGTTTCCGGTTTAATCAGCCCCAGCATTTT.

The V gene is TRBV7-2, the J gene TRBJ2-5; D is perhaps TRBD1 (6 bases). Trimming shortened V by 5 bases and J by 5 bases, and 15 bases separated the two germline ends. Germline CDR1 is SGHTA and CDR2 is FQGNSA. CDR3 size: 14 residues. CDR3 residues: CASSPAWTAETQYF. The CDR3 bases are TGTGCCAGCAGCCCGGCCTGGACAGCCGAGACCCAGTACTTC.

The chain has TRBV7-2 and TRBJ1-3; D remains unclear. The CDR3 is 15 residues long. Germline V gene sequence: CDR1 SGHTA, CDR2 FQGNSA. Trimming stripped 4 bases from V and 3 bases from J, with 13 bases between. The CDR3 spells CASSYSLGGGNTIYF. For the CDR3, the DNA is TGTGCCAGCAGCTACTCTCTTGGCGGTGGAAACACCATATATTTT.

The CDR3 region is CASRARDSLPDTQYF. CDR3 DNA: TGTGCCAGTAGAGCCCGGGACTCACTCCCAGATACGCAGTATTTT. The chain recombines TRBV19 with TRBJ2-3; D possibly corresponds to TRBD2 (6 bases). Trimming cost V 6 bases and J 4 bases, with 17 bases left between them. This CDR3 has 15 amino acids. The V gene's germline CDR1 is LNHDA and CDR2 SQIVND (reference sequence). Supplemented by reference TRBV19 and TRBJ2-3, the full variable domain reads DGGITQSPKYLFRKEGQNVTLSCEQNLNHDAMYWYRQDPGQGLRLIYYSQIVNDFQKGDIAEGYSVSREKKESFPLTVTSAQKNPTAFYLCASRARDSLPDTQYFGPGTRLTVL.